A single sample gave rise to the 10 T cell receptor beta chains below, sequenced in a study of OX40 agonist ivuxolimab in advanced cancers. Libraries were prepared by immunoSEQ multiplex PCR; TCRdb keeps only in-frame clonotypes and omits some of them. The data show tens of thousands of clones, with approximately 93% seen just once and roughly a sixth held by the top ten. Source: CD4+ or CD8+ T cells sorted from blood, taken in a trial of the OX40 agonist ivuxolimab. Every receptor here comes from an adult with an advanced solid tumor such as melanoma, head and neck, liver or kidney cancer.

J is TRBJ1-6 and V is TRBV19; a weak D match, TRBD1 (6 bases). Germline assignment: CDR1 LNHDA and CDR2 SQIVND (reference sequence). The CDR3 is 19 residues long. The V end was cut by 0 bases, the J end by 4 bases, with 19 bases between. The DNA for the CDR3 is TGTGCCAGTAGTATAGATCCGGGAAGGGGGTTGGAGTATAATTCACCCCTCCACTTT. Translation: CASSIDPGRGLEYNSPLHF.

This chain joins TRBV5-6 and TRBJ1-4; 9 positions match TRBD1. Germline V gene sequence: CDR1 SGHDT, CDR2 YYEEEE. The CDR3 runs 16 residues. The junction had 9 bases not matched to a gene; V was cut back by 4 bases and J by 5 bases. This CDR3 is CASSHRWDRENEKLFF. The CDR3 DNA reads TGTGCCAGCAGCCATAGATGGGACAGGGAGAATGAAAAACTGTTTTTT.

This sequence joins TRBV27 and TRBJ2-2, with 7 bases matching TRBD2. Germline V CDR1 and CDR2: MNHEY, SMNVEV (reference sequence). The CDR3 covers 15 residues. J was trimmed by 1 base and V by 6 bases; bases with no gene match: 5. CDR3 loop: CASRAGERNTGELFF. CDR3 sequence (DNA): TGTGCCAGCAGGGCGGGGGAACGGAACACCGGGGAGCTGTTTTTT.

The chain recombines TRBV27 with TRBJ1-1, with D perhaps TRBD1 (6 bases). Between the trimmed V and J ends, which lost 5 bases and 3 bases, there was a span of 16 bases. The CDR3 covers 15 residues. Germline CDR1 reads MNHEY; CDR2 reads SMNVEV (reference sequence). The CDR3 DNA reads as TGTGCCAGCAGTCTGGGGGGTGGGGGCTACACTGAAGCTTTCTTT. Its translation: CASSLGGGGYTEAFF.

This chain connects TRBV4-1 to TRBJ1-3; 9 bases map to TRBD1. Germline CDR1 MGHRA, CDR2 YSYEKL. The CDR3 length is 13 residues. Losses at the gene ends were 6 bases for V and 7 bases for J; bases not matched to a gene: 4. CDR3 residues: CASSRTGDNTIYF. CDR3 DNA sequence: TGCGCCAGCAGTCGGACAGGGGATAACACCATATATTTT.

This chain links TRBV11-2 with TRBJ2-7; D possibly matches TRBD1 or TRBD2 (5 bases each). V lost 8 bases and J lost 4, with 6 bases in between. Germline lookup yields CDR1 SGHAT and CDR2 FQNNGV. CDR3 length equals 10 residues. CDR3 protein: CASGGYEQYF. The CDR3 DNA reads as TGTGCCAGCGGGGGATACGAGCAGTACTTC.

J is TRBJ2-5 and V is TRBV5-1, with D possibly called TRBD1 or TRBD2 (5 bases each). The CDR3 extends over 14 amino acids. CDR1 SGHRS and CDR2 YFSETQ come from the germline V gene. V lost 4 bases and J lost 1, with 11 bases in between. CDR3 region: CASSEGPTQETQYF. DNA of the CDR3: TGCGCCAGCAGCGAGGGACCCACCCAAGAGACCCAGTACTTC.

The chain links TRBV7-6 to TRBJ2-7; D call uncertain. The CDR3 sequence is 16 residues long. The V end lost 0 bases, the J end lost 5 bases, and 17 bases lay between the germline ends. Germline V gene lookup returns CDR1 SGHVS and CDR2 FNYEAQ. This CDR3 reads CASSLALPATGDEQYF. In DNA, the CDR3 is TGTGCCAGCAGCTTAGCGCTTCCGGCGACTGGGGACGAGCAGTACTTC.

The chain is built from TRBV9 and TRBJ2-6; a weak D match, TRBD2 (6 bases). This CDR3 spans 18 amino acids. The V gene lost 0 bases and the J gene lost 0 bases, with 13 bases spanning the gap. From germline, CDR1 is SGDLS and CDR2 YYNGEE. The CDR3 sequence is CASSVARQGLSGANVLTF. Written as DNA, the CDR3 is TGTGCCAGCAGCGTAGCTCGGCAGGGACTCTCTGGGGCCAACGTCCTGACTTTC. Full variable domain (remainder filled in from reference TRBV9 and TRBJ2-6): DSGVTQTPKHLITATGQRVTLRCSPRSGDLSVYWYQQSLDQGLQFLIQYYNGEERAKGNILERFSAQQFPDLHSELNLSSLELGDSALYFCASSVARQGLSGANVLTFGAGSRLTVL.

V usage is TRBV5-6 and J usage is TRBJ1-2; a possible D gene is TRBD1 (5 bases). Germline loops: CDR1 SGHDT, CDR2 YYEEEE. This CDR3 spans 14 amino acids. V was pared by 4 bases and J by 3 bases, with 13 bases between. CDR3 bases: TGTGCCAGCAGCCTAGGGGAGGGGTACTATGGCTACACCTTC. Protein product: CASSLGEGYYGYTF.